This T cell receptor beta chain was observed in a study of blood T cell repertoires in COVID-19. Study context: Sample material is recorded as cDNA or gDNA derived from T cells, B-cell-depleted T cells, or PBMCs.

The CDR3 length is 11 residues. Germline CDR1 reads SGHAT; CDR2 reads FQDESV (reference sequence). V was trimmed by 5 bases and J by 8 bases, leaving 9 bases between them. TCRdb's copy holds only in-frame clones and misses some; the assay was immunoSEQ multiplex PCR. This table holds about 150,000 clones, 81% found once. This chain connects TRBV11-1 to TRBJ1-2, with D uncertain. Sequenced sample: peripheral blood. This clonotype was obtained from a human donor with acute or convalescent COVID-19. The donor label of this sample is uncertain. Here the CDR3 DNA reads TGTGCCAGCAGCGCCGGGGAAGGCTACACCTTC. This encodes CASSAGEGYTF.